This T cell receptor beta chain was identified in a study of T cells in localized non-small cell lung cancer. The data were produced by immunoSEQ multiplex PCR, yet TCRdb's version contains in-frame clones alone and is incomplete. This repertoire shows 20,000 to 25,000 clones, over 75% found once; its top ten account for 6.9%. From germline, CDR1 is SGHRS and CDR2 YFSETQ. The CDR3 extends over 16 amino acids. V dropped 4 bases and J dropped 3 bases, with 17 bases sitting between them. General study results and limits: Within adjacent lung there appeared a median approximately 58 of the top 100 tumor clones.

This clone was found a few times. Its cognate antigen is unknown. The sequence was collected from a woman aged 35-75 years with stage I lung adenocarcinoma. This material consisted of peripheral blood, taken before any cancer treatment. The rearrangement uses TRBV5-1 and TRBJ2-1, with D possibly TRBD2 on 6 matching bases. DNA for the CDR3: TGCGCCAGCAGCCCCGGGGGAACTTTTTTCTACAATGAGCAGTTCTTC. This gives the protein CASSPGGTFFYNEQFF.